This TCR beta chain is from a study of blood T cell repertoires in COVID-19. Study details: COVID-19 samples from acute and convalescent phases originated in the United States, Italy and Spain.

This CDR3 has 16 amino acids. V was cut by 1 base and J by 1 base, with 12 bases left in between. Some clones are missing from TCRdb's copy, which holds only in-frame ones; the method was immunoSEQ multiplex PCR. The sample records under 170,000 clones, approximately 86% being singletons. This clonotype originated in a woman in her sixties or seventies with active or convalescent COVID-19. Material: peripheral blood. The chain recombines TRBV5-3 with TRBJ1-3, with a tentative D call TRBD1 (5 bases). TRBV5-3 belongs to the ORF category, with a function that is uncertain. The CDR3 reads CARSLSAGYSGNTIYF. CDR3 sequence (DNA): TGTGCCAGAAGCTTGTCAGCAGGGTATTCTGGAAACACCATATATTTT.